This T cell receptor (beta chain) was recorded in a study of control samples from healthy donors and cancer patients. This CDR3 spans 15 amino acids. V shed 3 bases and J 5 bases; nucleotides not matched to a gene: 7. Per germline, CDR1 MGHDK and CDR2 SYGVNS. Clones were sequenced by immunoSEQ multiplex PCR, and TCRdb holds only the in-frame ones, with some missing. The table has some 200,000 clones, 75% to 95% seen once. The sample taken for sequencing was blood. The TCR was taken from a woman between 25 and 40 years old in good health. J is TRBJ2-7 and V is TRBV25-1; 10 bases are a match to TRBD2. DNA of the CDR3: TGTGCCAGCAGTGAGATAGCGGGGGGATTTGACGAGCAGTACTTC. Its protein product is CASSEIAGGFDEQYF.